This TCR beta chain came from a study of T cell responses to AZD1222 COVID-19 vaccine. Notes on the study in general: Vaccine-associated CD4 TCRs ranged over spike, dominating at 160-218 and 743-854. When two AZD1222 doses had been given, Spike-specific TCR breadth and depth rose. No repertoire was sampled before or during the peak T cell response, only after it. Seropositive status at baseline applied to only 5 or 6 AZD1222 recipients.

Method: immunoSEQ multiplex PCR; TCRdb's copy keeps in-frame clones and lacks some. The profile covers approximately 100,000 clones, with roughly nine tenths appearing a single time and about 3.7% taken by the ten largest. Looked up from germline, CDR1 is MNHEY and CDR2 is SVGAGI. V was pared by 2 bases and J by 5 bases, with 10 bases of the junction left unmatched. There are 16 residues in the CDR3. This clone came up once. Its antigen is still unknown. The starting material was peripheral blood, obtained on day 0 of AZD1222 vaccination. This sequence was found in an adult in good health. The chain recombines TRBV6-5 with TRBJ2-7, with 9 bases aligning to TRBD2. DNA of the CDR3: TGTGCCAGCAGTTACCCCCCCCAGCGGGGGGTTAACGAGCAGTACTTC. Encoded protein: CASSYPPQRGVNEQYF.